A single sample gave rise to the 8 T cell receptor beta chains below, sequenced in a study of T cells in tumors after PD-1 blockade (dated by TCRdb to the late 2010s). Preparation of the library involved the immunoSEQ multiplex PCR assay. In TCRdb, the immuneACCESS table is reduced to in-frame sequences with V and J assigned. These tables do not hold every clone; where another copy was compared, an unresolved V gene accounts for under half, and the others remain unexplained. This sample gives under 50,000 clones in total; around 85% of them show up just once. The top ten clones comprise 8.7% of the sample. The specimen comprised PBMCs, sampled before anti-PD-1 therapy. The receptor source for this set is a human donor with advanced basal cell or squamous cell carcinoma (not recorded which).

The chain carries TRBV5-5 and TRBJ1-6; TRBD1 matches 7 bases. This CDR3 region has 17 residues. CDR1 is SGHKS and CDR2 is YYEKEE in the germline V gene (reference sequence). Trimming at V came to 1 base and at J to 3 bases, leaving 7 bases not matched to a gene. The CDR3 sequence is CASSLLSRDSYNSPLHF. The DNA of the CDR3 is TGTGCCAGCAGCTTGCTCTCCCGGGACAGCTATAATTCACCCCTCCACTTT.

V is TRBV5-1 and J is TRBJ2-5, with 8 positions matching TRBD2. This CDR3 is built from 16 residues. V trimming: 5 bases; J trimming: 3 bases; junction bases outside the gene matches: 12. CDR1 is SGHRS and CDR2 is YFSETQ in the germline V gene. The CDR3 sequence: CASRGGQREYEETQYF. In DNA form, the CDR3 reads TGCGCCAGCAGAGGAGGTCAGCGGGAGTATGAAGAGACCCAGTACTTC. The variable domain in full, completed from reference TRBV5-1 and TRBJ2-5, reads KAGVTQTPRYLIKTRGQQVTLSCSPISGHRSVSWYQQTPGQGLQFLFEYFSETQRNKGNFPGRFSGRQFSNSRSEMNVSTLELGDSALYLCASRGGQREYEETQYFGPGTRLLVL.

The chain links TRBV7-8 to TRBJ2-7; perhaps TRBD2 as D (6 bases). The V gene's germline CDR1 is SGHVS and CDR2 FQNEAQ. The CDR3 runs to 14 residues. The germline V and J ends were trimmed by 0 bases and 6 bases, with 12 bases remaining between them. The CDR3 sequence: CASSLATEGREQYF. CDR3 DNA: TGTGCCAGCAGCTTAGCGACGGAGGGACGCGAGCAGTACTTC.

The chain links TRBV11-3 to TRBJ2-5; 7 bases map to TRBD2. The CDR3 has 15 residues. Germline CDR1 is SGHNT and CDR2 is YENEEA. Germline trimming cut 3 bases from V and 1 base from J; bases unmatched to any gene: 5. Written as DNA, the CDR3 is TGTGCCAGCAGCTTTGAGGGGAGGGCCCAAGAGACCCAGTACTTC. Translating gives CASSFEGRAQETQYF.

The chain's CDR3 is CATSLVSYTEAFF. DNA for the CDR3: TGTGCCACCAGTTTGGTAAGTTACACTGAAGCTTTCTTT. The chain carries TRBV24-1 and TRBJ1-1; no clear D gene. In germline, CDR1 is KGHDR, CDR2 SFDVKD. This CDR3 has 13 amino acids. Deletions cut 6 bases from V and 3 bases from J, with 10 bases between.

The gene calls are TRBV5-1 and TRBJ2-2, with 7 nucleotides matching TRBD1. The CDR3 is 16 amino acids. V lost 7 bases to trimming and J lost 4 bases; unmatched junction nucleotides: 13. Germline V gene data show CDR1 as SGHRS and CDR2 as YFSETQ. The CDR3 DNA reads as TGCGCCAGCCTTTCGACAGGGAAGGGCTCCACCGGGGAGCTGTTTTTT. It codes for CASLSTGKGSTGELFF.

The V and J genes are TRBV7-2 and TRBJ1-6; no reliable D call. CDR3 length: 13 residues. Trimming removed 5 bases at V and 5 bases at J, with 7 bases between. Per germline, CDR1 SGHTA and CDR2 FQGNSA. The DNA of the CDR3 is TGTGCCAGCAGCAGGTGGGATAATTCACCCCTCCACTTT. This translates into CASSRWDNSPLHF.

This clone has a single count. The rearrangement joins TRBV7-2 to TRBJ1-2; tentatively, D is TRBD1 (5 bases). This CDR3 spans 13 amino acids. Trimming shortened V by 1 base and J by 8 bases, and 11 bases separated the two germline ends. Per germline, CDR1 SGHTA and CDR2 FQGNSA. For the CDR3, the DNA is TGTGCCAGCAGCTTAGTCAGGGCCGGGGGCTACACCTTC. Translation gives CASSLVRAGGYTF.